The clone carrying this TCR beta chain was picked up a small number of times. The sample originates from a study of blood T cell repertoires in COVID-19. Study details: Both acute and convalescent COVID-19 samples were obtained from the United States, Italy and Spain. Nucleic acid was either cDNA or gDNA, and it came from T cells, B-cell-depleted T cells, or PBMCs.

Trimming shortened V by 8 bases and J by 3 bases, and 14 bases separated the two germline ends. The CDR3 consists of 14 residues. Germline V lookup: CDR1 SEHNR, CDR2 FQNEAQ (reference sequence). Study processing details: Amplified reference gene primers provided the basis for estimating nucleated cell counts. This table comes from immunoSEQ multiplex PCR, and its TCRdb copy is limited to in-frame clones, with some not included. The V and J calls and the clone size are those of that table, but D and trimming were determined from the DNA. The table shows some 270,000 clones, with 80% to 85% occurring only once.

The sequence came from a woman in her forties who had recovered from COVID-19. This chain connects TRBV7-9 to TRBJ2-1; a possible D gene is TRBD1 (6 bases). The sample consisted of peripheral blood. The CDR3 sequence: CASSKGDVYNEQFF. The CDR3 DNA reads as TGTGCCAGCTCGAAGGGGGATGTCTACAATGAGCAGTTCTTC.